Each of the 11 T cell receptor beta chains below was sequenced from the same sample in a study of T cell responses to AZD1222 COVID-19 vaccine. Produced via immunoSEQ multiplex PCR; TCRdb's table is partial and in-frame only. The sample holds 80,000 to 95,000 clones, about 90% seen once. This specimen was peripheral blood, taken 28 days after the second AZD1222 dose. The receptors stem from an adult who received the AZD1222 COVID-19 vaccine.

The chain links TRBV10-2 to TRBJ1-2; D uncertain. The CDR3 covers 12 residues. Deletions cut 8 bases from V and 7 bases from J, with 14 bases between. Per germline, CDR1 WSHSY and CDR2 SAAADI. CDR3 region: CASGRPTSGYTF. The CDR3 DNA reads TGCGCCAGCGGCCGACCGACTTCTGGCTACACCTTC.

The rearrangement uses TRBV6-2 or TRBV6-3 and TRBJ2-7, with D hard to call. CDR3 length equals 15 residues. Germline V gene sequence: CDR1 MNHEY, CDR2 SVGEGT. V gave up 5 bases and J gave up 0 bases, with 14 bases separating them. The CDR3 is CASSPDGTSSYEQYF. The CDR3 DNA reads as TGTGCCAGCAGTCCCGACGGCACGAGCTCCTACGAGCAGTACTTC.

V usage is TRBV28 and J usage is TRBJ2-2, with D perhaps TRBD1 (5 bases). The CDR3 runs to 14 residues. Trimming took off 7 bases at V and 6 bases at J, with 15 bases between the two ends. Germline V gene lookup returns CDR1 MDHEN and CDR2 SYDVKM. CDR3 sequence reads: CASKVATVAGELFF. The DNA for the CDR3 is TGTGCCAGCAAGGTGGCGACAGTCGCCGGGGAGCTGTTTTTT.

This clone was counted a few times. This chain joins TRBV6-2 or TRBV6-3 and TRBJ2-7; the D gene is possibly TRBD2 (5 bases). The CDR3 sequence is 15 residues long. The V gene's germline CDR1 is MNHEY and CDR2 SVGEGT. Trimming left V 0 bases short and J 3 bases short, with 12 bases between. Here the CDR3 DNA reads TGTGCCAGCAGTTACTCGAACGGGAAACGCTACGAGCAGTACTTC. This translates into CASSYSNGKRYEQYF.

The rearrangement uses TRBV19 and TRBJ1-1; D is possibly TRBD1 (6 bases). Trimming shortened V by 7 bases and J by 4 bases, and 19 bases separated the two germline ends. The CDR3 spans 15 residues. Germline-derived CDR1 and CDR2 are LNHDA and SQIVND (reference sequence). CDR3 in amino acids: CASITAGGAVTEAFF. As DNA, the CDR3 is TGTGCCAGTATCACTGCCGGGGGGGCGGTCACTGAAGCTTTCTTT.

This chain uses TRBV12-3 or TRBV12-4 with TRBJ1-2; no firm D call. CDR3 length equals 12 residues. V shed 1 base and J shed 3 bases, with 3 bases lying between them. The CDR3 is CASSLGYYGYTF. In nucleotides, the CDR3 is TGTGCCAGCAGTTTAGGGTACTATGGCTACACCTTC.

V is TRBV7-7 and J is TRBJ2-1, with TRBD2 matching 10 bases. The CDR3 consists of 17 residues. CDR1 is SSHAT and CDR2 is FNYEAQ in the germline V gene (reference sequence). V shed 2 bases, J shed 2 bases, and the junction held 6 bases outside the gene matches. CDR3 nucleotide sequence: TGTGCCAGCAGCTTATCTACTAGCGGGACTCCCTACAATGAGCAGTTCTTC. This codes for CASSLSTSGTPYNEQFF.

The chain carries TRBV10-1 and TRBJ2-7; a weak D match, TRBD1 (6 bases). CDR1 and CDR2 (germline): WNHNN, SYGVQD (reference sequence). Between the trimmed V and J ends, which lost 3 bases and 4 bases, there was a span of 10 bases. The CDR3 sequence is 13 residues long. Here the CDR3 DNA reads TGCGCCAGCAGTGACAGGGGATGGTACGAGCAGTACTTC. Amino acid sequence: CASSDRGWYEQYF.

CDR3 coding DNA: TGTGCCAGCAGCTTGGTTTGGGTCGCAACTAATGAAAAACTGTTTTTT. Translating it yields CASSLVWVATNEKLFF. V is TRBV5-8 and J is TRBJ1-4, with D hard to call. V lost 0 bases and J 0 bases, leaving 9 bases between the germline ends. Germline assignment: CDR1 SGHTS and CDR2 YDEGEE. CDR3 length equals 16 residues.

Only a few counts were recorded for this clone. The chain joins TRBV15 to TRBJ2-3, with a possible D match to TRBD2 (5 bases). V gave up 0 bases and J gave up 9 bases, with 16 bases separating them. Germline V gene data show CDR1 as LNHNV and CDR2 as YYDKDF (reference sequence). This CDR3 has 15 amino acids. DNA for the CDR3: TGTGCCACCAGCAGAGATCACGGAAAACTAGTCACGCAGTATTTT. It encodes CATSRDHGKLVTQYF.

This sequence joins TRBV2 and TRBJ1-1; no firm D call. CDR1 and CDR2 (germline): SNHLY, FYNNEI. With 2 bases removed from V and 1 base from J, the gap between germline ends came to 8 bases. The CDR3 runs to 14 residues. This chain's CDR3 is CASSERKGNTEAFF. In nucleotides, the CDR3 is TGTGCCAGCAGTGAACGTAAAGGGAACACTGAAGCTTTCTTT.